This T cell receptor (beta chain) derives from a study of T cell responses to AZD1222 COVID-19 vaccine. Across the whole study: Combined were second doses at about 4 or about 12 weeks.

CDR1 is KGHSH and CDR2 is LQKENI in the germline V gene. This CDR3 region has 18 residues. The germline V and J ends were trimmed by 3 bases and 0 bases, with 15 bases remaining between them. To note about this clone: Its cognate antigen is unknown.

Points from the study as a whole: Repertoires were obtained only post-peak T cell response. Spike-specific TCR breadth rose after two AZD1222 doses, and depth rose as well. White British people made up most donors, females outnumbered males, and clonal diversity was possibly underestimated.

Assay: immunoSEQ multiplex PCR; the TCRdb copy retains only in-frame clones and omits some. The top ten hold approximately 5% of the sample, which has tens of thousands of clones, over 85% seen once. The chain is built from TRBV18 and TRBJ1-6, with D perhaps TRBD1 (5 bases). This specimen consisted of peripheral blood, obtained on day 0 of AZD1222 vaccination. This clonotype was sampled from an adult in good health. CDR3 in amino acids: CASSPRGRTSSYNSPLHF. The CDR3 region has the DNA TGTGCCAGCTCACCGAGGGGACGGACGAGCTCCTATAATTCACCCCTCCACTTT.